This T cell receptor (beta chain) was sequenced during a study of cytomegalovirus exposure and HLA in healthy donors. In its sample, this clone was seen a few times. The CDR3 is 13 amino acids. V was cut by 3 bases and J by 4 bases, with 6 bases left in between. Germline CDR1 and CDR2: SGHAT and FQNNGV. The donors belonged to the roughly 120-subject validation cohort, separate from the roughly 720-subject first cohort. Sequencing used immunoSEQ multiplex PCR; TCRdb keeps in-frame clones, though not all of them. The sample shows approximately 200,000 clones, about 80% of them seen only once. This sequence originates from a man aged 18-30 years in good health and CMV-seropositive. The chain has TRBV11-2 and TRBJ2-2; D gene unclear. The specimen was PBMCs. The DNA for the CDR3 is TGTGCCAGCAGCTTGCCCGGCACCGGGGAGCTGTTTTTT. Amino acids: CASSLPGTGELFF.